A single sample is the source of the 27 T cell receptor beta chains below, sequenced in a study of cytomegalovirus exposure and HLA in healthy donors. PCR was performed using 60 Vbeta and 13 Jbeta primers. Profiling relied on immunoSEQ multiplex PCR, and the TCRdb table lists in-frame clones only, not all of them. The data contain around 280,000 clones, 80% to 90% of them singletons. The sample comprised PBMCs. These receptors originate from a woman aged 18-29 years in good health and CMV-seronegative.

J is TRBJ2-5 and V is TRBV2; 11 bases are a match to TRBD2. This CDR3 has 18 residues. V trimming: 3 bases; J trimming: 2 bases; junction bases outside the gene matches: 11. Germline CDR1 and CDR2: SNHLY and FYNNEI. CDR3 DNA: TGTGCCAGCAGTGATCCCCTAGCGGGGGGCCGAGGACAAGAGACCCAGTACTTC. Amino acid sequence: CASSDPLAGGRGQETQYF.

This chain connects TRBV5-5 to TRBJ1-2; TRBD1 is a possible D gene (6 bases). The CDR3 has 11 residues. Trimming took off 2 bases at V and 8 bases at J, with 7 bases between the two ends. CDR1 is SGHKS and CDR2 is YYEKEE in the germline V gene (reference sequence). The CDR3 spells CASSFQGGYTF. CDR3 coding DNA: TGTGCCAGCAGCTTCCAGGGGGGCTACACCTTC.

The chain is built from TRBV6-1 and TRBJ1-3; no clear D. Germline lookup yields CDR1 MNHNS and CDR2 SASEGT. The germline V and J ends were trimmed by 0 bases and 4 bases, with 4 bases remaining between them. The CDR3 is 13 residues long. In DNA, the CDR3 is TGTGCCAGCAGTGAAGCACGGGGAAACACCATATATTTT. Residues: CASSEARGNTIYF.

The rearrangement links TRBV29-1 to TRBJ1-2; the D gene is possibly TRBD1 (6 bases). The CDR3 is 12 amino acids. Germline V gives CDR1 SQVTM, CDR2 ANQGSEA. V was shortened by 6 bases and J by 6 bases, with 14 bases between the two germline ends. The CDR3 nucleotides are TGCAGCGTGCTCTTGGACAGCCATGGCTACACCTTC. It specifies CSVLLDSHGYTF.

The V call is TRBV5-6, the J call TRBJ1-1, with D perhaps matching TRBD1 (6 bases). Germline CDR1 reads SGHDT; CDR2 reads YYEEEE. The V end was cut by 2 bases, the J end by 4 bases, with 15 bases between. The CDR3 extends over 15 amino acids. The DNA for the CDR3 is TGTGCCAGCAGCTTACTATATACAGGGTCCACTGAAGCTTTCTTT. Its translation is CASSLLYTGSTEAFF.

The chain combines TRBV5-1 with TRBJ2-3; D perhaps matches TRBD2 (5 bases). CDR1 is SGHRS and CDR2 is YFSETQ in the germline V gene. The V end lost 4 bases, the J end lost 2 bases, and 14 bases lay between the germline ends. The CDR3 is made up of 15 amino acids. CDR3 sequence: CASSGRGESTDTQYF. In DNA form, the CDR3 reads TGCGCCAGCAGCGGTCGGGGAGAGTCCACAGATACGCAGTATTTT. Together with reference TRBV5-1 and TRBJ2-3, the CDR3 gives the full variable domain: KAGVTQTPRYLIKTRGQQVTLSCSPISGHRSVSWYQQTPGQGLQFLFEYFSETQRNKGNFPGRFSGRQFSNSRSEMNVSTLELGDSALYLCASSGRGESTDTQYFGPGTRLTVL.

This chain joins TRBV5-8 and TRBJ2-5; D remains unclear. The end of the DNA is better explained by TRBJ2-7, so the J call may be wrong. Germline CDR1 SGHTS, CDR2 YDEGEE. This CDR3 contains 16 residues. The CDR3, as DNA: TGTGCCAGCAGCTTGCCCGACAATCCCCTTTGGTACGAGCAGTACTTC. Translated, it gives CASSLPDNPLWYEQYF.

This clone was picked up one time. The CDR3 spells CASSDGQMNSPLHF. For the CDR3, the DNA is TGCGCCAGCAGCGATGGACAGATGAATTCACCCCTCCACTTT. The chain combines TRBV10-1 with TRBJ1-6; D possibly corresponds to TRBD1 (6 bases). The V end lost 6 bases, the J end lost 7 bases, and 13 bases lay between the germline ends. The CDR3 is 14 amino acids. Germline assignment: CDR1 WNHNN and CDR2 SYGVQD (reference sequence).

With respect to this clone: Other nucleotide sequences in the sample specify the same CDR3. The rearrangement joins TRBV5-1 to TRBJ2-7; a possible D gene is TRBD2 (5 bases). The germline V gene encodes CDR1 SGHRS and CDR2 YFSETQ. Deletions cut 0 bases from V and 1 base from J, with 8 bases between. This CDR3 contains 14 residues. The CDR3 bases are TGCGCCAGCAGCTTGGCCGGAGGATCCTACGAGCAGTACTTC. Translating gives CASSLAGGSYEQYF.

The table lists this clone with a count of one. J is TRBJ2-4 and V is TRBV18; TRBD1 aligns across 9 bases. The V gene end was trimmed by 3 bases and the J gene end by 3 bases; junction bases not matched to a gene: 15. Germline loops: CDR1 KGHSH, CDR2 LQKENI. The CDR3 contains 19 residues. CDR3: CASSPPKGQGDFGKNIQYF. The CDR3 bases are TGTGCCAGCTCACCTCCTAAGGGACAGGGTGATTTCGGCAAAAACATTCAGTACTTC.

This chain uses TRBV6-6 with TRBJ2-1; TRBD1 agrees at 10 bases. CDR1 is MNHNY and CDR2 is SVGAGI in the germline V gene (reference sequence). This CDR3 comprises 14 residues. The V gene end was trimmed by 5 bases and the J gene end by 8 bases; junction bases not matched to a gene: 6. This CDR3 is CASSHGTGVDEQFF. The CDR3 nucleotides read TGTGCCAGCAGTCACGGGACAGGGGTCGATGAGCAGTTCTTC.

The J gene is TRBJ2-7, the V gene TRBV7-7; 16 positions agree with TRBD2. Germline V lookup: CDR1 SSHAT, CDR2 FNYEAQ (reference sequence). V lost 5 bases and J lost 7; bases outside the gene matches: 14. The CDR3 covers 18 residues. For the CDR3, the DNA is TGTGCCAGCAGCCCAGACTTACCTGGGACTAGCGGGGGGGCGGAGCAGTACTTC. The encoded protein is CASSPDLPGTSGGAEQYF.

This clone showed up just a few times. The chain joins TRBV7-2 to TRBJ2-3; tentatively, D is TRBD2 (6 bases). The germline V gene has CDR1 SGHTA and CDR2 FQGNSA. V lost 7 bases and J 14 bases, leaving 22 bases between the germline ends. This CDR3 spans 13 amino acids. The CDR3 here is CASTISRLASRYF. In nucleotides, the CDR3 is TGTGCCAGCACCATTTCTCGGCTAGCGTCAAGGTATTTT.

V is TRBV27 and J is TRBJ2-1; tentatively, D is TRBD2 (6 bases). V was shortened by 6 bases and J by 6 bases, with 15 bases between the two germline ends. This CDR3 contains 14 residues. Looked up from germline, CDR1 is MNHEY and CDR2 is SMNVEV (reference sequence). The CDR3 DNA follows: TGTGCCAGCAGCATCGGGGAGGCGTTCAATGAGCAGTTCTTC. This sequence encodes CASSIGEAFNEQFF.

The V gene is TRBV18, the J gene TRBJ2-1; the match to TRBD1 covers 11 bases. Trimming took 3 bases from V and 7 from J; bases not matched to a gene: 8. Germline CDR1 reads KGHSH; CDR2 reads LQKENI. The CDR3 loop spans 16 amino acids. The CDR3 is CASSPRTGGAANEQFF. The CDR3 DNA is TGTGCCAGCTCACCCAGGACAGGGGGCGCAGCAAATGAGCAGTTCTTC. Filled out from reference TRBV18 and TRBJ2-1, the complete variable domain reads NAGVMQNPRHLVRRRGQEARLRCSPMKGHSHVYWYRQLPEEGLKFMVYLQKENIIDESGMPKERFSAEFPKEGPSILRIQQVVRGDSAAYFCASSPRTGGAANEQFFGPGTRLTVL.

In the case of this clone: The DNA is omitted, as the CDR3 cannot be located on it reliably, and the CDR3 follows TCRdb's listing. The chain recombines TRBV27 with TRBJ2-2; TRBD1 was called by the table and not checked on the DNA. The CDR3 has 19 residues if both end residues are counted. Germline CDR1 is MNHEY and CDR2 is SMNVEV (reference sequence). The CDR3 loop reads CASSPPRDRGTNTAGSCFF.

CDR3 amino acids: CASSYGGPGYEQYF. The CDR3 nucleotides are TGTGCCAGCAGTTACGGCGGGCCAGGCTACGAGCAGTACTTC. This chain joins TRBV6-5 and TRBJ2-7, with D tentatively TRBD2 (5 bases). CDR1 is MNHEY and CDR2 is SVGAGI in the germline V gene. Trimming shortened V by 2 bases and J by 3 bases, and 11 bases separated the two germline ends. The CDR3 has 14 amino acids.

The chain links TRBV25-1 to TRBJ1-1, with D tentatively TRBD1 (5 bases). The CDR3 loop spans 15 amino acids. CDR1 is MGHDK, CDR2 SYGVNS, per germline. Trimming took off 5 bases at V and 4 bases at J, with 17 bases between the two ends. The CDR3 is CASSPLGGSSTEAFF. As DNA, the CDR3 is TGTGCCAGCAGTCCTTTGGGGGGGAGTAGCACTGAAGCTTTCTTT.

The rearrangement joins TRBV19 to TRBJ1-6, with D perhaps matching TRBD1 (6 bases). With 7 bases removed from V and 8 bases from J, the gap between germline ends came to 18 bases. The CDR3 runs to 15 residues. Germline CDR1 is LNHDA and CDR2 is SQIVND (reference sequence). CDR3 region: CASKSGDGDYSPLHF. The DNA of the CDR3 is TGTGCCAGTAAATCAGGGGACGGGGATTATTCACCCCTCCACTTT.

The chain combines TRBV2 with TRBJ2-5; TRBD1 matches 7 bases. Gene TRBJ2-7 matches the end of the DNA better, so the J call may be wrong. The CDR3 runs 13 residues. Germline CDR1 and CDR2: SNHLY and FYNNEI. CDR3 protein: CASTGTASYEQYF. CDR3 bases: TGTGCCAGCACCGGGACAGCCTCCTACGAGCAGTACTTC.

This clone was found once. The rearrangement joins TRBV11-3 to TRBJ2-5, with 7 bases aligning to TRBD1. The J call may be faulty, since TRBJ2-7 better matches the DNA end. This CDR3 is built from 13 residues. CDR1 is SGHNT and CDR2 is YENEEA in the germline V gene. This CDR3 is CATGDSPSYEQYF. The CDR3 bases are TGTGCCACCGGGGACAGTCCTTCTTACGAGCAGTACTTC.

The rearrangement links TRBV2 to TRBJ2-3; D is perhaps TRBD2 (6 bases). This CDR3 spans 15 amino acids. The V end was cut by 1 base, the J end by 1 base, with 9 bases between. Germline CDR1 is SNHLY and CDR2 is FYNNEI. CDR3 sequence (DNA): TGTGCCAGCAGTGAAGGGGCGGGGCGCACAGATACGCAGTATTTT. This sequence encodes CASSEGAGRTDTQYF.

V and J are TRBV2 and TRBJ2-7; 7 bases fit TRBD1. Trimming cost V 11 bases and J 5 bases; bases outside gene matches: 12. Germline V gene lookup returns CDR1 SNHLY and CDR2 FYNNEI. The CDR3 is made up of 13 amino acids. In DNA, the CDR3 is TGTGCCGGGGGACAGACCCCTATGGACGAGCAGTACTTC. Its protein product is CAGGQTPMDEQYF.

The J gene is TRBJ2-7, the V gene TRBV7-3, with a weak D call TRBD1 (6 bases). This CDR3 contains 15 residues. Trimming pared 2 bases from V and 5 bases from J, leaving 16 bases between. Per germline, CDR1 SGHTA and CDR2 FQGTGA. CDR3 DNA: TGTGCCAGCAGCTTACAGGGGTCGATTGCCCACGAGCAGTACTTC. The encoded protein is CASSLQGSIAHEQYF.

This rearrangement joins TRBV10-3 to TRBJ1-3, with a possible D match to TRBD1 (5 bases). CDR1 and CDR2 from the germline V gene are ENHRY and SYGVKD. Trimming stripped 6 bases from V and 0 bases from J, with 24 bases between. The CDR3 length is 19 residues. The CDR3 loop is CAISPDWGGSGNSGNTIYF. The CDR3 nucleotides are TGTGCCATCAGCCCTGACTGGGGGGGATCCGGGAACTCTGGAAACACCATATATTTT.

The chain is built from TRBV27 and TRBJ2-7; maybe TRBD2 (5 bases). In germline, CDR1 is MNHEY, CDR2 SMNVEV (reference sequence). The ends were cut back, 7 bases at V and 0 bases at J, with 10 bases in the middle. The CDR3 extends over 13 amino acids. The CDR3 region is CASTSRSSYEQYF. In DNA form, the CDR3 reads TGTGCCAGCACTAGCAGGAGCTCCTACGAGCAGTACTTC.

The V gene is TRBV7-9, the J gene TRBJ2-7, with D tentatively TRBD1 (5 bases). The CDR3 is made up of 15 amino acids. Germline CDR1 and CDR2: SEHNR and FQNEAQ (reference sequence). Trimming shortened V by 2 bases and J by 2 bases, and 13 bases separated the two germline ends. Here the CDR3 reads CASSLLRVAAYEQYF. The CDR3 DNA follows: TGTGCCAGCAGCTTACTCAGGGTAGCCGCCTACGAGCAGTACTTC. Filled out from reference TRBV7-9 and TRBJ2-7, the complete variable domain reads DTGVSQNPRHKITKRGQNVTFRCDPISEHNRLYWYRQTLGQGPEFLTYFQNEAQLEKSRLLSDRFSAERPKGSFSTLEIQRTEQGDSAMYLCASSLLRVAAYEQYFGPGTRLTVT.